The clone carrying this T cell receptor beta chain turned up a few times. CDR3 length: 12 amino acids. The germline V and J ends were trimmed by 4 bases and 8 bases, with 11 bases remaining between them. CDR1 is SGHTA, CDR2 FQGNSA, per germline. Sequencing was performed with immunoSEQ multiplex PCR; in TCRdb, only in-frame clones are kept and a portion is missing. The data show roughly 150,000 clones, 80% seen once. These data come from a study of blood T cell repertoires in COVID-19. Study summary: Nucleic acid was either cDNA or gDNA, and it came from T cells, B-cell-depleted T cells, or PBMCs.

This receptor was obtained from a woman aged 55-69 years who had recovered from COVID-19. What was sequenced was PBMCs or T cells enriched from blood (not recorded which). This chain uses TRBV7-2 with TRBJ2-5; D gene unclear. This chain's CDR3 is CASSSSRQTQYF. The CDR3 DNA reads TGTGCCAGCAGCTCCTCGCGGCAAACCCAGTACTTC.